This record covers a single T cell receptor beta chain. CDR1 and CDR2 (germline): SGHRS, YFSETQ. The V end lost 4 bases, the J end lost 4 bases, and 14 bases lay between the germline ends. This CDR3 is built from 14 residues. Clones were sequenced by immunoSEQ multiplex PCR, and TCRdb holds only the in-frame ones, with some missing. This table has 200,000 to 250,000 clones, around 86% appearing once. The data stem from a study of blood T cell repertoires in COVID-19. Study at large: Donors in the United States, Italy and Spain gave samples during acute or convalescent COVID-19.

Sequencing was carried out using PBMCs or T cells enriched from blood (not recorded which). The sequence was obtained from a man aged 40-49 years who had recovered from COVID-19. The rearrangement joins TRBV5-1 to TRBJ1-1; possibly TRBD1 for D (6 bases). Here the CDR3 reads CASSIHQGPTEAFF. The CDR3 nucleotides read TGCGCCAGCAGCATCCACCAGGGGCCCACTGAAGCTTTCTTT.